The 27 T cell receptor beta chains below come from one sample, sequenced in a study of beta chain features in type 1 diabetes. Isolated RNA was reverse transcribed in full, so expressed TCRB transcripts were sequenced. Produced via immunoSEQ multiplex PCR; TCRdb's table is partial and in-frame only. The sample shows about 150,000 clones, 7.5% to 10% of them seen only once. Sequencing was done on a sample of central memory CD4+ T cells from blood. All receptors derive from a woman under 30 in good health.

The sample holds a few counts of this clone. The chain has TRBV14 and TRBJ2-2; the match to TRBD2 covers 10 bases. From germline, CDR1 is SGHDN and CDR2 FVKESK. This CDR3 contains 16 residues. Trimming removed 4 bases from V and 4 bases from J; junction bases left unmatched: 6. The CDR3 nucleotides are TGTGCCAGCAGCCCTCTAGCGGGGGACCTCACCGGGGAGCTGTTTTTT. Its translation is CASSPLAGDLTGELFF.

The J gene is TRBJ2-3, the V gene TRBV18, with 7 positions matching TRBD2. Unmatched junction bases numbered 6, after V lost 6 bases and J lost 6 bases. CDR3 length: 13 residues. Germline CDR1 reads KGHSH; CDR2 reads LQKENI. The CDR3 DNA follows: TGTGCCAGCTCGGATGGACTAGTGGATACGCAGTATTTT. Protein product: CASSDGLVDTQYF.

DNA for the CDR3: TGTGCCAGCAGCATCAAGCGGGGGGGACACAATGAGCAGTTCTTC. Translated, it gives CASSIKRGGHNEQFF. The chain joins TRBV6-1 to TRBJ2-1; 10 bases agree with TRBD2. J was trimmed by 5 bases and V by 6 bases; bases with no gene match: 7. The CDR3 has 15 residues. CDR1 and CDR2 from the germline V gene are MNHNS and SASEGT.

The chain couples TRBV6-4 to TRBJ2-1; 14 bases map to TRBD2. In germline, CDR1 is MRHNA, CDR2 SNTAGT. The V and J ends lost 5 bases and 0 bases, in that order; junction bases with no gene match: 3. The CDR3 has 17 residues. Here the CDR3 DNA reads TGTGCCAGCAGTCGACTAGCGGGGGGGAGCTCCTACAATGAGCAGTTCTTC. Translation: CASSRLAGGSSYNEQFF.

This chain links TRBV11-2 with TRBJ2-1, with TRBD2 matching over 7 bases. This CDR3 spans 16 amino acids. Germline V gives CDR1 SGHAT, CDR2 FQNNGV. V trimming: 1 base; J trimming: 10 bases; junction bases outside the gene matches: 13. CDR3 nucleotides: TGTGCCAGCAGCTTAGGAGTGATAGCGGGCGGAGTCGAGCAGTTCTTC. This sequence encodes CASSLGVIAGGVEQFF.

The chain couples TRBV16 to TRBJ1-1, with D possibly TRBD1 on 6 matching bases. The germline V and J ends were trimmed by 0 bases and 0 bases, with 11 bases remaining between them. The CDR3 covers 16 residues. From germline, CDR1 is KGHSY and CDR2 FQNENV. For the CDR3, the DNA is TGTGCCAGCAGCCAATCCGGTAACAGGGTGAACACTGAAGCTTTCTTT. Translation gives CASSQSGNRVNTEAFF.

This clone was seen a handful of times. The chain is built from TRBV18 and TRBJ1-4; 9 positions agree with TRBD1. V lost 4 bases and J lost 8; bases outside the gene matches: 8. CDR3 length equals 15 residues. Looked up from germline, CDR1 is KGHSH and CDR2 is LQKENI. CDR3 sequence reads: CASSLRTGEHEKLFF. The CDR3 bases are TGTGCCAGCTCACTCCGGACAGGGGAGCACGAAAAACTGTTTTTT.

The gene calls are TRBV7-9 and TRBJ1-1; maybe TRBD1 (6 bases). There are 15 residues in the CDR3. Looked up from germline, CDR1 is SEHNR and CDR2 is FQNEAQ (reference sequence). V was pared by 4 bases and J by 1 base, with 13 bases between. CDR3 protein: CASSSYGTTNTEAFF. The CDR3 DNA is TGTGCCAGCAGCTCCTACGGGACAACGAACACTGAAGCTTTCTTT.

A few counts support this clone. The J gene is TRBJ2-7, the V gene TRBV5-1, with a weak D call TRBD2 (6 bases). CDR1 is SGHRS and CDR2 is YFSETQ in the germline V gene. The length of the CDR3 is 15 residues. Deletions cut 10 bases from V and 0 bases from J, with 20 bases between. The CDR3 nucleotides are TGCGCCGGCGGGCTAAGCGGGCAAAGCTCCTACGAGCAGTACTTC. Its translation: CAGGLSGQSSYEQYF.

This clone has a handful of counts. V usage is TRBV7-8 and J usage is TRBJ2-2; TRBD2 is a possible D gene (5 bases). The CDR3 sequence is 13 residues long. V dropped 8 bases and J dropped 2 bases, with 9 bases sitting between them. CDR1 and CDR2 from the germline V gene are SGHVS and FQNEAQ. For the CDR3, the DNA is TGTGCCAGCGCCGGGATTAACACCGGGGAGCTGTTTTTT. Amino acids: CASAGINTGELFF.

This clone was seen more than once but under ten times. The CDR3, as DNA: TGTGCCAGCAGCCTCTCAGGGGCCTTCAATCAGCCCCAGCATTTT. Protein: CASSLSGAFNQPQHF. This chain connects TRBV5-6 to TRBJ1-5, with a weak D call TRBD1 (6 bases). CDR1 is SGHDT and CDR2 is YYEEEE in the germline V gene. With 4 bases removed from V and 3 bases from J, the gap between germline ends came to 14 bases. The CDR3 is made up of 15 amino acids.

The V and J genes are TRBV14 and TRBJ2-1; D perhaps matches TRBD1 (5 bases). Deletions cut 6 bases from V and 9 bases from J, with 18 bases between. Germline-derived CDR1 and CDR2 are SGHDN and FVKESK. The CDR3 runs to 14 residues. The CDR3 sequence is CASSLTDQGGEQFF. In DNA, the CDR3 is TGTGCCAGCAGTCTGACAGACCAGGGCGGTGAGCAGTTCTTC.

V is TRBV2 and J is TRBJ1-2; tentative D call: TRBD1 (5 bases). The germline CDR1 and CDR2 sequences are SNHLY and FYNNEI. V lost 8 bases to trimming and J lost 4 bases, with 14 bases between them. CDR3 length equals 13 residues. CDR3 DNA sequence: TGTGCCAGCCAAGCCACAGGATCCTATGGCTACACCTTC. Its protein is CASQATGSYGYTF. Supplemented by reference TRBV2 and TRBJ1-2, the full variable domain reads EPEVTQTPSHQVTQMGQEVILRCVPISNHLYFYWYRQILGQKVEFLVSFYNNEISEKSEIFDDQFSVERPDGSNFTLKIRSTKLEDSAMYFCASQATGSYGYTFGSGTRLTVV.

This clone was seen only a few times. No conserved phenylalanine or tryptophan is present at the end of the CDR3, so a read error is the likely explanation. No DNA is shown, since the ends of the CDR3 on it are uncertain; the CDR3 is the one TCRdb lists. The V call is TRBV6-6, the J call TRBJ1-6. The germline V gene encodes CDR1 MNHNY and CDR2 SVGAGI (reference sequence). The CDR3 is 13 amino acids in total, end residues counted. Here the CDR3 reads CASSYGLGAAPVG.

This clone occurred a few times. The chain has TRBV13 and TRBJ2-7; D perhaps matches TRBD2 (6 bases). V gave up 6 bases and J gave up 9 bases, with 15 bases separating them. The CDR3 has 12 amino acids. Germline CDR1 is PRHDT and CDR2 is FYEKMQ (reference sequence). The CDR3 region is CASSFQEGSQYF. CDR3 sequence (DNA): TGTGCCAGCAGTTTCCAGGAGGGATCGCAGTACTTC.

This clone was seen only a few times. The rearrangement uses TRBV5-1 and TRBJ1-5; TRBD1 matches 11 bases. The CDR3 is 14 amino acids. Germline V gives CDR1 SGHRS, CDR2 YFSETQ. With 5 bases clipped from V and 7 bases from J, the junction kept 5 bases outside the gene matches. The CDR3 bases are TGCGCCAGCAGTATTGGGACAGGGGGACAGCCCCAGCATTTT. Encoded protein: CASSIGTGGQPQHF.

The chain recombines TRBV7-8 with TRBJ2-1, with 8 nucleotides matching TRBD1. The V segment lost 4 bases and the J segment 7 bases; nucleotides outside the gene matches: 6. Germline V gives CDR1 SGHVS, CDR2 FQNEAQ. This CDR3 has 14 residues. CDR3 loop: CASSSGQGWNEQFF. The CDR3, as DNA: TGTGCCAGCAGCTCCGGACAGGGATGGAATGAGCAGTTCTTC.

This clone appeared a few times. The V call is TRBV4-1, the J call TRBJ2-2, with a tentative D call TRBD2 (7 bases). Per the germline V gene, CDR1 is MGHRA and CDR2 is YSYEKL. Trimming left V 0 bases short and J 7 bases short, with 24 bases between. The CDR3 runs to 19 residues. DNA of the CDR3: TGCGCCAGCAGCCAAGAAGGGAGGGGGGGGAGCGACCGGAACGGGGAGCTGTTTTTT. Its protein is CASSQEGRGGSDRNGELFF.

This clone was detected only a few times. The chain employs TRBV5-1 and TRBJ2-3; maybe TRBD2 (6 bases). Trimming removed 4 bases from V and 6 bases from J, with 12 bases in between. The CDR3 is 13 amino acids. Germline CDR1 reads SGHRS; CDR2 reads YFSETQ. The CDR3 coding sequence is TGCGCCAGCAGCCCGCGGGACGCCGATACGCAGTATTTT. Amino acid sequence: CASSPRDADTQYF.

The chain uses TRBV7-9 and TRBJ2-2, with 10 bases identical to TRBD1. The germline gives CDR1 SEHNR, CDR2 FQNEAQ (reference sequence). The junction had 8 bases not matched to a gene; V was cut back by 4 bases and J by 6 bases. The CDR3 sequence is 16 residues long. The CDR3 DNA reads TGTGCCAGCAGCTCTCGGGACAGGGGCGGCTCCGGGGAGCTGTTTTTT. Its protein product is CASSSRDRGGSGELFF.

The J gene is TRBJ2-2, the V gene TRBV9, with D tentatively TRBD1 (6 bases). Between the trimmed V and J ends, which lost 0 bases and 3 bases, there was a span of 9 bases. CDR1 and CDR2 from the germline V gene are SGDLS and YYNGEE. This CDR3 spans 15 amino acids. The CDR3 is CASSVGNRDTGELFF. CDR3 nucleotides: TGTGCCAGCAGCGTAGGAAACAGGGACACCGGGGAGCTGTTTTTT.

CDR3 protein: CAWRWDRSTDTQYF. The CDR3 DNA sequence: TGTGCCTGGAGATGGGACAGGTCCACAGATACGCAGTATTTT. This sequence joins TRBV30 and TRBJ2-3; TRBD1 matches 8 bases. With V trimmed by 3 bases and J by 2 bases, 4 bases remained unmatched. The germline gives CDR1 GTSNPN, CDR2 SVGIG (reference sequence). The CDR3 runs 14 residues.

A few counts support this clone. The chain is built from TRBV12-5 and TRBJ2-1; the match to TRBD2 covers 8 bases. After removal of 1 base from V and 4 bases from J, the junction contained 3 bases not matched to a gene. The CDR3 runs 15 residues. Germline V lookup: CDR1 LGHNT, CDR2 FRNRAP. Here the CDR3 reads CASGLGLAGYNEQFF. CDR3 bases: TGTGCTAGTGGTTTGGGCCTAGCGGGTTACAATGAGCAGTTCTTC.

This clone was seen more than once but under ten times. The genes are TRBV9 and TRBJ2-7; 8 bases agree with TRBD2. This CDR3 region has 14 residues. The junction had 5 bases not matched to a gene; V was cut back by 3 bases and J by 3 bases. Looked up from germline, CDR1 is SGDLS and CDR2 is YYNGEE. This chain's CDR3 is CASSDGTSLYEQYF. CDR3 nucleotides: TGTGCCAGCAGCGACGGGACTAGTCTCTACGAGCAGTACTTC.

The chain carries TRBV7-2 and TRBJ2-3; D call uncertain. V was trimmed by 5 bases and J by 5 bases, leaving 8 bases between them. The CDR3 consists of 12 residues. Germline loops: CDR1 SGHTA, CDR2 FQGNSA. Here the CDR3 reads CASSPYGDTQYF. As DNA, the CDR3 is TGTGCCAGCAGCCCCTATGGAGATACGCAGTATTTT.

The rearrangement links TRBV7-3 to TRBJ2-1; 8 bases match TRBD1. The CDR3 spans 13 residues. Germline V gives CDR1 SGHTA, CDR2 FQGTGA. Losses at the gene ends were 5 bases for V and 7 bases for J; bases not matched to a gene: 4. For the CDR3, the DNA is TGTGCCAGCAGCACTGGACAGGGAAATGAGCAGTTCTTC. The encoded protein is CASSTGQGNEQFF.

This clone has a handful of counts. The V call is TRBV14, the J call TRBJ1-2; D not resolved. The CDR3 is 13 amino acids. V gave up 1 base and J gave up 3 bases, with 6 bases separating them. Germline CDR1 is SGHDN and CDR2 is FVKESK. In DNA, the CDR3 is TGTGCCAGCAGCCAAGGGCGGTACTATGGCTACACCTTC. Encoded protein: CASSQGRYYGYTF.